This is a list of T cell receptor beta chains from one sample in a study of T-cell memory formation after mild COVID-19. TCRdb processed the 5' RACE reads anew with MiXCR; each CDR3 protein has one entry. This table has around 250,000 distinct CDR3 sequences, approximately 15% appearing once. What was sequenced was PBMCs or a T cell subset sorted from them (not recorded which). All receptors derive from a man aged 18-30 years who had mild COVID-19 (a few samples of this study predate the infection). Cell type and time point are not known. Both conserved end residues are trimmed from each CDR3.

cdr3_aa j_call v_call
ATHVGQGGYTEAF TRBJ1-1 TRBV10-2
ASRRSAGLGNEQF TRBJ2-1 TRBV4-1
ASSLARLAGTDTQY TRBJ2-3 TRBV5-1
ASSLNFIEQF TRBJ2-1 TRBV7-9
ASGGGVTYTEAF TRBJ1-1 TRBV12-3/TRBV12-4
ASSWKDRQDLT TRBJ2-6 TRBV7-2
ATSGASNTGELF TRBJ2-2 TRBV24-1
ASSSVGANVLT TRBJ2-6 TRBV7-9
ASGLVPGQLGGELF TRBJ2-2 TRBV12-5
ASSRLGANTEAF TRBJ1-1 TRBV5-1
ASTRPGANVLT TRBJ2-6 TRBV5-1
ASSVDQDSTIEAF TRBJ1-1 TRBV9
ASSPREGYGYT TRBJ1-2 TRBV12-3/TRBV12-4
ASSRGASGRSTDTQY TRBJ2-3 TRBV27
SARGGFRYTEAF TRBJ1-1 TRBV20-1
ASSYEAGANTGELF TRBJ2-2 TRBV6-5
ASSSSGTGGNPLYTEAF TRBJ1-1 TRBV7-2
ASSPGLAGAEGNEQF TRBJ2-1 TRBV7-2
ATSRVDRDLSNYGYT TRBJ1-2 TRBV15
ASSLRATENTGELF TRBJ2-2 TRBV5-1
ASSLVLAAEEQF TRBJ2-1 TRBV7-2
ASSYLELGALGANYGYT TRBJ1-2 TRBV6-5
ASRLLGVKTQY TRBJ2-5 TRBV6-2/TRBV6-3
ASSQGSRPQSPLH TRBJ1-6 TRBV4-1
ASSPGHDNEQF TRBJ2-1 TRBV7-7
SARTRHEQY TRBJ2-7 TRBV20-1
ASSLGQGNNEQY TRBJ2-7 TRBV12-3/TRBV12-4
ATSRGTHTQY TRBJ2-3 TRBV15
ASSATGGGLQETQY TRBJ2-5 TRBV9
ASSPADRVGNQPQH TRBJ1-5 TRBV28
ASSLGRGGVWGYT TRBJ1-2 TRBV7-2
ASSLATGEFLANQPQH TRBJ1-5 TRBV28
SATKRGGRAGELF TRBJ2-2 TRBV20-1
ASSASGLADTQY TRBJ2-3 TRBV9
ASSLDTGLGTEAF TRBJ1-1 TRBV11-2
ASSQDRGYYEQY TRBJ2-7 TRBV4-3
ASSPQGAGNTIY TRBJ1-3 TRBV7-2
ASSFDNSPLH TRBJ1-6 TRBV7-9
ATSGILTNEQF TRBJ2-1 TRBV24-1
AISGPSSGLSTDTQY TRBJ2-3 TRBV10-3
ASSQEWPLNTEAF TRBJ1-1 TRBV4-3
ASSRTGHMNTEAF TRBJ1-1 TRBV18
ASGSGQGIYEQY TRBJ2-7 TRBV12-5
ASSPGGGLYQETQY TRBJ2-5 TRBV7-9
ASSLLAGLTGELF TRBJ2-2 TRBV12-3/TRBV12-4
ASSPGQGYEQF TRBJ2-1 TRBV12-3/TRBV12-4
ASSEDRSNTGELF TRBJ2-2 TRBV3-1
ASSPPGDSYEQY TRBJ2-7 TRBV18
ASSRRDSQSLH TRBJ1-6 TRBV18
ASNHRGPNSPLH TRBJ1-6 TRBV27